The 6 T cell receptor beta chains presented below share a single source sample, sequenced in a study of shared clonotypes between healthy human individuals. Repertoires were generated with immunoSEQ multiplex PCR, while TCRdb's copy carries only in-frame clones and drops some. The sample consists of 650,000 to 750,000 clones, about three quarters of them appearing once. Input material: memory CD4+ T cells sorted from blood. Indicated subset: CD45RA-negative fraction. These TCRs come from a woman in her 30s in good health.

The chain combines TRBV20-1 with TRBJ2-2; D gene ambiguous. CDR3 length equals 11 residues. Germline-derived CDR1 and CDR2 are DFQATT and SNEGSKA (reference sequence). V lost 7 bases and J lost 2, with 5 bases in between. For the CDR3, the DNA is TGCAGTGGAACCAACACCGGGGAGCTGTTTTTT. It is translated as CSGTNTGELFF.

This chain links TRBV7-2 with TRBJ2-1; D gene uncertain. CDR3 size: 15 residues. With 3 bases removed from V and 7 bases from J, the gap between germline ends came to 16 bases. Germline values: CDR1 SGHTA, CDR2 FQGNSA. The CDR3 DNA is TGTGCCAGCAGCTTTATGACCTCGTCTGGGAATGAGCAGTTCTTC. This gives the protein CASSFMTSSGNEQFF.

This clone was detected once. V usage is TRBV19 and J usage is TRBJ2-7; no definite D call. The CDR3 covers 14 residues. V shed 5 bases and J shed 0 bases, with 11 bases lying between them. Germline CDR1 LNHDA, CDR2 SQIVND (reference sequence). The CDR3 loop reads CASSPHLSSYEQYF. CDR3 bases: TGTGCCAGTAGTCCCCACCTCAGCTCCTACGAGCAGTACTTC. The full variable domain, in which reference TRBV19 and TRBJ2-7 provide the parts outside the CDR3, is DGGITQSPKYLFRKEGQNVTLSCEQNLNHDAMYWYRQDPGQGLRLIYYSQIVNDFQKGDIAEGYSVSREKKESFPLTVTSAQKNPTAFYLCASSPHLSSYEQYFGPGTRLTVT.

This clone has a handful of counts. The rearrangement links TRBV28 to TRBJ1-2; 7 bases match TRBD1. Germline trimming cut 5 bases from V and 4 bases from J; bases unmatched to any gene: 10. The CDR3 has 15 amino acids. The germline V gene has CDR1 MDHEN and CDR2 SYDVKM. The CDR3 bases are TGTGCCAGCAGTCCTGGACAGGACTGGGGCTATGGCTACACCTTC. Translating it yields CASSPGQDWGYGYTF.

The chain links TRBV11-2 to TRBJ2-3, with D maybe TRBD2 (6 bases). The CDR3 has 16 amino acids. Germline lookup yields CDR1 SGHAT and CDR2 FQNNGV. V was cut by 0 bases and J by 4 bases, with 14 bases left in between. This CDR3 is CASSLETSWYPDTQYF. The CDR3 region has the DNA TGTGCCAGCAGCTTAGAGACTAGTTGGTATCCAGATACGCAGTATTTT. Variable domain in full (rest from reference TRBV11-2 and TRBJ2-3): EAGVAQSPRYKIIEKRQSVAFWCNPISGHATLYWYQQILGQGPKLLIQFQNNGVVDDSQLPKDRFSAERLKGVDSTLKIQPAKLEDSAVYLCASSLETSWYPDTQYFGPGTRLTVL.

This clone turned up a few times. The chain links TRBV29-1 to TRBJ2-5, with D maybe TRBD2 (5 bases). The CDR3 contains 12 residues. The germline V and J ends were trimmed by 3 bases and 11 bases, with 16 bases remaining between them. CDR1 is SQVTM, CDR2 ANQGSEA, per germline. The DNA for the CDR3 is TGCAGCGTTGAGGTTACAGCTGGGGAGCAGTACTTC. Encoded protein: CSVEVTAGEQYF.